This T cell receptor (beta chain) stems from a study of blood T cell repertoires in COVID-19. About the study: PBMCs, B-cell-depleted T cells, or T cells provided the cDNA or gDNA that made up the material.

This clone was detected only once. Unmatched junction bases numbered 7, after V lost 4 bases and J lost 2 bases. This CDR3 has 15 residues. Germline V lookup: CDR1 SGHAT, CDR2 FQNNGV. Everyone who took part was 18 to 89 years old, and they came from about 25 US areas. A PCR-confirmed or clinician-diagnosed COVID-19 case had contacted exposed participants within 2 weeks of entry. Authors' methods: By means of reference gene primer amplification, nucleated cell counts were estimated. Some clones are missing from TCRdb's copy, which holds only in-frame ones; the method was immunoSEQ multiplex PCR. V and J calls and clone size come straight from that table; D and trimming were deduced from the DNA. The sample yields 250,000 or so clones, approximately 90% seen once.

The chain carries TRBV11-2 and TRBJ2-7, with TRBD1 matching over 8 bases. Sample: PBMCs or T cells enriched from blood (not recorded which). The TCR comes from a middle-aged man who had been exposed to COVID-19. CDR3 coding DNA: TGTGCCAGCAGCTCACGGGACAGGACAACCTACGAGCAGTACTTC. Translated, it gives CASSSRDRTTYEQYF.